These T cell receptor beta chains were read from a single sample in a study of brain T cells in children with intractable seizures. Here immunoSEQ multiplex PCR was the method, and the copy in TCRdb shows in-frame clones only, minus some. The table includes approximately 110,000 clones, 85% to 95% detected once. The material was peripheral blood, obtained at surgery. The receptors come from a boy under three years old with hemimegalencephaly and intractable seizures. Both conserved end residues are part of each CDR3. Fields, in order: clone size, D gene, J gene, V gene, CDR3 protein, CDR3 DNA. The D gene is left open where the match is weak. The size entry is marked missing in some rows and otherwise reads once, few, many or a size class.

once	NA	TRBJ2-3	TRBV9	CASSVVTDTQYF	TGTGCCAGCAGCGTCGTCACAGATACGCAGTATTTT
NA	TRBD2	TRBJ2-4	TRBV3-1/TRBV3-2	CASSHLSSSGRESKNIQYF	TGTGCCAGCAGCCACCTTTCGTCTAGCGGGAGGGAATCCAAAAACATTCAGTACTTC
once	NA	TRBJ2-2	TRBV27	CASGRLVGELFF	TGTGCCAGCGGGAGACTTGTAGGGGAGCTGTTTTTT
few	NA	TRBJ1-1	TRBV19	CASNRLGMNTEAFF	TGTGCCAGTAATCGTCTGGGGATGAACACTGAAGCTTTCTTT
NA	TRBD2	TRBJ2-3	TRBV19	CASSWSGGRIRDTQYF	TGTGCCAGTAGTTGGTCCGGCGGGAGGATCCGGGATACGCAGTATTTT
NA	NA	TRBJ2-7	TRBV7-9	CASSSHHYEQYF	TGTGCCAGCAGCTCCCACCATTACGAGCAGTACTTC
NA	TRBD2	TRBJ2-7	TRBV9	CASSPRLAGPSYEQYF	TGTGCCAGCAGCCCCCGCCTAGCGGGACCCTCCTACGAGCAGTACTTC
NA	TRBD2	TRBJ2-3	TRBV7-3	CASSPGTSGVTDTQYF	TGTGCCAGCAGCCCTGGGACTAGCGGAGTCACAGATACGCAGTATTTT
NA	TRBD2	TRBJ2-5	TRBV6-6	CASSPYGTSGRVWQETQYF	TGTGCCAGCAGTCCATACGGGACTAGCGGGAGGGTTTGGCAAGAGACCCAGTACTTC
NA	TRBD2	TRBJ2-7	TRBV5-4	CASSLVGGDSSYEQYF	TGTGCCAGCAGCTTGGTGGGGGGGGACTCCTCCTACGAGCAGTACTTC
NA	NA	TRBJ1-2	TRBV10-3	CATQGPYGYTF	TGTGCCACCCAGGGTCCCTATGGCTACACCTTC
NA	TRBD2	TRBJ2-7	TRBV5-1	CASSFTAGGIYEQYF	TGCGCCAGCAGCTTCACAGCGGGAGGAATCTACGAGCAGTACTTC
NA	NA	TRBJ2-1	TRBV19	CASSPRGASSYNEQFF	TGTGCCAGTAGTCCCAGGGGGGCCAGCTCCTACAATGAGCAGTTCTTC
NA	NA	TRBJ2-7	TRBV2	CASSKGLVSYEQYF	TGTGCCAGCAGTAAGGGCCTAGTCTCCTACGAGCAGTACTTC
NA	TRBD2	TRBJ2-1	TRBV7-9	CASSFLAGGREQFF	TGTGCCAGCAGCTTCCTAGCGGGAGGACGTGAGCAGTTCTTC
few	NA	TRBJ1-1	TRBV6-1	CASSEALLFGQRLGTEAFF	TGTGCCAGCAGTGAAGCGCTTCTTTTTGGGCAGCGGCTGGGGACTGAAGCTTTCTTT
NA	NA	TRBJ2-1	TRBV19	CASSRHPETTRGGNEQFF	TGTGCCAGTAGCCGACACCCCGAGACTACTCGAGGGGGCAATGAGCAGTTCTTC
NA	NA	TRBJ2-3	TRBV7-9	CASSPPRERPRPYF	TGTGCCAGCAGCCCCCCCCGGGAGCGCCCACGACCGTATTTT
NA	TRBD1	TRBJ2-1	TRBV5-1	CASSWGQGGNEQFF	TGCGCCAGCAGCTGGGGACAGGGGGGCAATGAGCAGTTCTTC
NA	NA	TRBJ1-1	TRBV29-1	CSGGTEAFF	TGCAGCGGGGGGACTGAAGCTTTCTTT
NA	NA	TRBJ2-1	TRBV10-1	CASTGAESPYNEQFF	TGCGCCAGCACGGGAGCGGAAAGCCCCTACAATGAGCAGTTCTTC
NA	TRBD1	TRBJ2-7	TRBV9	CASSPRGGTGGYEQYF	TGTGCCAGCAGCCCCCGAGGGGGGACAGGGGGCTACGAGCAGTACTTC
NA	TRBD1	TRBJ1-4	TRBV19	CASSIPPGQDNEKLFF	TGTGCCAGTAGTATACCCCCGGGACAGGATAATGAAAAACTGTTTTTT
once	NA	TRBJ1-5	TRBV6-5	CASSYGLLQPQHF	TGTGCCAGCAGTTATGGATTACTACAGCCCCAGCATTTT
NA	NA	TRBJ2-2	TRBV2	CASSEGTKLGWSTGELFF	TGTGCCAGCAGTGAAGGGACCAAACTAGGGTGGAGCACCGGGGAGCTGTTTTTT
NA	TRBD1	TRBJ1-6	TRBV30	CAWRWDRGGNSPLHF	TGTGCCTGGAGATGGGACAGGGGAGGTAATTCACCCCTCCACTTT
NA	NA	TRBJ2-2	TRBV30	CAWTEVAGELFF	TGTGCCTGGACCGAGGTCGCCGGGGAGCTGTTTTTT
NA	NA	TRBJ2-1	TRBV11-3	CASSLEGVNEQFF	TGTGCCAGCAGCTTAGAGGGAGTGAATGAGCAGTTCTTC
NA	NA	TRBJ2-1	TRBV7-2	CASSLEWDKPSGADNEQFF	TGTGCCAGCAGCTTAGAATGGGACAAACCATCCGGAGCCGACAATGAGCAGTTCTTC